The next 14 T cell receptor beta chains were all read from a single sample in a study of CD8+ T cells in alopecia areata. Sorting of pooled cutaneous lymph node cells was based on CD4, CD8alpha, NKG2D, NKG2ACE and other markers. Following extraction, RNA underwent reverse transcription to cDNA, which served as the sequencing template. Using immunoSEQ multiplex PCR, the repertoire was profiled, and TCRdb retains in-frame clones only, with some absent. This sample includes some 1,700 clones with no singletons; its ten biggest clones take up less than 50%. The sequenced sample was CD8+ T cells sorted from a lymph node. All receptors come from a C3H/HeJ mouse with alopecia areata. The mice in this strain carry MHC haplotype H2-k.

Concerning this clone: Gene names and germline match the mouse. The sequenced fragment ends 4 residues before the CDR3 boundary, so the rest is inferred from the germline J gene. The chain joins TRBV12-1 to TRBJ2-5; 9 nucleotides line up with TRBD2. This CDR3 region has 16 residues. Unmatched junction bases numbered 9, after V lost 4 bases and J lost 2 bases. CDR1 SGHSN and CDR2 HYEKVE come from the germline V gene. Partial CDR3 DNA: TGTGCCAGCTCCCATACTGGGGGGAGGGGCCAAGAC. This encodes CASSHTGGRGQD. The CDR3 reads in full as CASSHTGGRGQDTQYF. The complete variable domain, with remaining parts taken from reference TRBV12-1 and TRBJ2-5, reads DSGVVQSPRHIIKEKGGRSVLTCIPISGHSNVVWYQQTLGKELKFLIQHYEKVERDKGFLPSRFSVQQFDDYHSEMNMSALELEDSAMYFCASSHTGGRGQDTQYFGPGTRLLVL.

By share, this clone counts as medium-sized (0.01 to 0.1%). Germline and genes: mouse. From the germline J gene comes the end of the CDR3, since the read stops 4 residues before it. The chain uses TRBV1 and TRBJ1-2; no clear D gene. Germline lookup yields CDR1 NSQYPW and CDR2 LRSPGD (reference sequence). The CDR3 has 15 residues. V shed 0 bases and J shed 0 bases, with 8 bases lying between them. The covered CDR3 bases are TGCACCTGCAGTGCAGATCACCAGGCAAACTCC. Translated: CTCSADHQANS. The entire CDR3 reads CTCSADHQANSDYTF.

This clone is labeled medium-sized. Here the gene names and germline are mouse. The CDR3 extends 4 residues past the end of the read, so its final part is completed from the germline J gene. The rearrangement links TRBV1 to TRBJ2-1; 9 bases fit TRBD2. Looked up from germline, CDR1 is NSQYPW and CDR2 is LRSPGD (reference sequence). V gave up 3 bases and J gave up 4 bases; unmatched junction bases: 1. This CDR3 is 14 amino acids long. Incomplete CDR3 DNA: TGCACCTGCAGTGCTGGGGGGGCGTATGCT. This sequence encodes CTCSAGGAYA. The CDR3 reads in full as CTCSAGGAYAEQFF. The full variable domain, its missing parts supplied by reference TRBV1 and TRBJ2-1, is VTLLEQNPRWRLVPRGQAVNLRCILKNSQYPWMSWYQQDLQKQLQWLFTLRSPGDKEVKSLPGADYLATRVTDTELRLQVANMSQGRTLYCTCSAGGAYAEQFFGPGTRLTVL.

About this clone: Gene names and germline match the mouse. Sequencing ends 4 residues short of the CDR3 end; the germline J gene provides the rest. This sequence joins TRBV13-2 and TRBJ2-1, with 8 bases fitting TRBD2. Germline lookup yields CDR1 NNHNN and CDR2 SYGAGS (reference sequence). V shed 3 bases, J shed 6 bases, and the junction held 5 bases outside the gene matches. The CDR3 extends over 14 amino acids. The sequenced part of the CDR3 DNA is TGTGCCAGCGGTGTTGGGGGGGGCGGTGCT. It is translated as CASGVGGGGA. The entire CDR3 reads CASGVGGGGAEQFF.

Of note for this clone: Any gene name here is a mouse gene name. Coverage ceases 3 residues before the CDR3 finishes, and the germline J gene fills in the end. V and J are TRBV13-2 and TRBJ1-6; TRBD1 matches at 9 bases. TRBJ1-6 is marked as an open reading frame, function uncertain. Germline CDR1 is NNHNN and CDR2 is SYGAGS (reference sequence). The CDR3 is 16 residues long. Germline trimming cut 2 bases from V and 7 bases from J; bases unmatched to any gene: 7. Partial CDR3 DNA: TGTGCCAGCGGTGACCCGGGACAGGGATGGAATTCGCCC. Its protein is CASGDPGQGWNSP. The complete CDR3 reads CASGDPGQGWNSPLYF.

This clone was observed at least ten times. Gene names denote mouse genes. The CDR3 end lies 4 residues beyond the end of the read and is filled in from the germline J gene. V is TRBV13-2 and J is TRBJ2-7, with 12 bases lining up with TRBD2. This CDR3 is built from 18 residues. The germline V gene encodes CDR1 NNHNN and CDR2 SYGAGS (reference sequence). V was pared by 2 bases and J by 0 bases, with 9 bases of the junction left unmatched. The sequenced CDR3 bases are TGTGCCAGCGGTGACAGGGACTGGGGGGCGCAGGACTCCTAT. Its protein is CASGDRDWGAQDSY. The whole CDR3 sequence reads CASGDRDWGAQDSYEQYF.

This clone was observed a few times. Gene labels here are mouse ones. Read coverage stops 4 residues before the CDR3 terminus; the germline J gene supplies the remainder. The rearrangement joins TRBV31 to TRBJ2-2; TRBD2 agrees at 11 bases. J gave up 6 bases and V 5 bases, and 2 bases lay outside the gene matches. CDR1 is GKSSPN, CDR2 SITVG, per germline. This CDR3 region has 13 residues. CDR3 sequence: CAWGLGGPGQLYF. CDR3 DNA (partial): TGTGCCTGGGGACTGGGGGGCCCCGGG.

This clone has just a few counts. The gene names here belong to mouse. The read terminates 4 residues ahead of where the CDR3 ends, so the germline J gene completes it. The rearrangement links TRBV14 to TRBJ2-1, with 8 bases matching TRBD2. The length of the CDR3 is 14 residues. J was trimmed by 6 bases and V by 5 bases; bases with no gene match: 7. Looked up from germline, CDR1 is SGHDT and CDR2 is FRDEAV. The covered CDR3 bases are TGTGCCAGCAGGGGGGACGGGGGGGCTGCT. This encodes CASRGDGGAA. The complete CDR3 reads CASRGDGGAAEQFF.

Ten or more counts support this clone. The genes and germline here are from mouse. Read sequence stops 4 residues before the CDR3 end, and the germline J gene provides the missing end. The J gene is TRBJ1-1, the V gene TRBV1; 8 bases are shared with TRBD1. The CDR3 has 12 amino acids. The V gene's germline CDR1 is NSQYPW and CDR2 LRSPGD (reference sequence). CDR3 DNA, as far as it was read: TGCACCTGCAGTGGGACAGGGCGA. Residues: CTCSGTGR. The complete CDR3 protein is CTCSGTGREVFF. The full variable domain, in which reference TRBV1 and TRBJ1-1 provide the parts outside the CDR3, is VTLLEQNPRWRLVPRGQAVNLRCILKNSQYPWMSWYQQDLQKQLQWLFTLRSPGDKEVKSLPGADYLATRVTDTELRLQVANMSQGRTLYCTCSGTGREVFFGKGTRLTVV.

Comments on this clone: The gene symbols are mouse symbols. Sequencing ends 4 residues short of the CDR3 end; the germline J gene provides the rest. This chain links TRBV29 with TRBJ2-3; D ambiguous. Germline V gene data show CDR1 as MSHET and CDR2 as SYDVDS. V was pared by 7 bases and J by 3 bases, with 5 bases between. CDR3 length equals 11 residues. Partial CDR3 DNA: TGTGCTAGCATTGGGGCAGAA. Its protein product is CASIGAE. The whole CDR3 protein reads CASIGAETLYF.

As concerns this clone: The germline and genes are mouse ones. The CDR3 end falls 4 residues outside the read, so it is completed with the germline J gene. The chain carries TRBV13-1 and TRBJ2-5; 10 bases agree with TRBD2. CDR3 length: 12 amino acids. In germline, CDR1 is NSHNY, CDR2 SYGAGN. The CDR3 is CASRDWGDTQYF. The part of the CDR3 DNA that was read is TGTGCCAGCAGGGACTGGGGGGAC.

Of note for this clone: Gene names refer to mouse genes. The CDR3 extends 4 residues past the end of the read, so its final part is completed from the germline J gene. The rearrangement joins TRBV5 to TRBJ2-7; 13 bases match TRBD2. Trimming at V came to 0 bases and at J to 3 bases, leaving 5 bases not matched to a gene. Looked up from germline, CDR1 is LGHNA and CDR2 is YNLKQL (reference sequence). The CDR3 has 17 residues. CDR3 sequence reads: CASSQDWTGGADYEQYF. CDR3 DNA, as far as it was read: TGTGCCAGCAGCCAAGATTGGACTGGGGGGGCGGACTAT.

In its sample, this clone was seen a few times. Mouse gene names apply. With the read ending 4 residues before the CDR3 end, the germline J gene is used to fill in that end. The J gene is TRBJ1-2, the V gene TRBV5; 10 bases line up with TRBD1. This CDR3 has 16 amino acids. Trimming cost V 1 base and J 0 bases; bases outside gene matches: 2. Germline lookup yields CDR1 LGHNA and CDR2 YNLKQL (reference sequence). Incomplete CDR3 DNA: TGTGCCAGCAGCCAAGGGGGACAGGGGACAAACTCC. Encoded protein: CASSQGGQGTNS. The full CDR3 protein reads CASSQGGQGTNSDYTF.

This clone was seen ten or more times. Gene names are mouse gene names. The read terminates 4 residues ahead of where the CDR3 ends, so the germline J gene completes it. The gene calls are TRBV16 and TRBJ1-1; maybe TRBD1 (6 bases). The V end lost 1 base, the J end lost 0 bases, and 6 bases lay between the germline ends. This CDR3 region has 14 residues. The germline CDR1 and CDR2 sequences are SGHSA and FRNQAP. The sequenced part of the CDR3 DNA is TGTGCAAGCAGCTTAGGGACAGCAAACACA. Protein sequence: CASSLGTANT. The whole CDR3 sequence is CASSLGTANTEVFF.